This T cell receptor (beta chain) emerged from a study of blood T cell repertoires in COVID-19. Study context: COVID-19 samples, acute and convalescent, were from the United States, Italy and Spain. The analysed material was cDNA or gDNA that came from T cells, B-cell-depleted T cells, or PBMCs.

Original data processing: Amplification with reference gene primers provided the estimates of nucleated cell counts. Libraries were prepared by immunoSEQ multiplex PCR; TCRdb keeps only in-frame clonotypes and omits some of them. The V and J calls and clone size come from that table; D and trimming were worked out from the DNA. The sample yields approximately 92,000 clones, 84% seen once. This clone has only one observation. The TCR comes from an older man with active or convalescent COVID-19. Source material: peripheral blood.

CDR3 in DNA: TGTGCCAGCAGCACCCGAGCGGGTGCCACAGATACGCAGTATTTT. Protein: CASSTRAGATDTQYF. The gene calls are TRBV7-3 and TRBJ2-3, with TRBD2 as a possible D gene (6 bases). The CDR3 sequence is 15 residues long. From germline, CDR1 is SGHTA and CDR2 FQGTGA. The germline V and J ends were trimmed by 5 bases and 2 bases, with 14 bases remaining between them.